This T cell receptor (beta chain) was retrieved from a study of shared clonotypes between healthy human individuals. Study-wide points: Investigators collected only blood, and repertoires in tissues likely differ.

Samples left unsorted employed tens of millions of PBMCs for genomic DNA. On this clone itself: The antigen is undetermined.

V shed 3 bases and J shed 1 base, with 8 bases lying between them. The CDR3 totals 14 residues. The germline CDR1 and CDR2 sequences are SGHRS and YFSETQ. Ten immunoSEQ deep assay plates held the unsorted PBMC DNA. Some clones are missing from TCRdb's copy, which holds only in-frame ones; the method was immunoSEQ multiplex PCR. Of hundreds of thousands of clones in the sample, roughly 79% were seen once. This rearrangement joins TRBV5-1 to TRBJ2-1, with D perhaps matching TRBD1 (5 bases). The sample taken for sequencing was PBMCs. The source is a woman aged 35 to 49 in good health. Some clones in this sample may be carry-over from other donors' samples. CDR3 in DNA: TGCGCCAGCAGCTCAAGGGGATCCTACAATGAGCAGTTCTTC. Residues: CASSSRGSYNEQFF.